These 9 T cell receptor beta chains were sequenced from one sample in a study of cytomegalovirus exposure and HLA in healthy donors. Primers for the PCR totalled 60 Vbeta and 13 Jbeta. Here immunoSEQ multiplex PCR was the method, and the copy in TCRdb shows in-frame clones only, minus some. This sample carries over 100,000 clones, over 70% of them seen once, and the ten largest clones take 2.1%. Sequenced material: PBMCs. The receptors originated from a middle-aged woman in good health and CMV-seropositive.

V and J are TRBV4-3 and TRBJ2-3; 11 bases are a match to TRBD2. Trimming at V came to 0 bases and at J to 5 bases, leaving 10 bases not matched to a gene. Per the germline V gene, CDR1 is LGHNA and CDR2 is YSLEER. The CDR3 length is 18 residues. CDR3 amino acids: CASSQDIAGGPLIDTQYF. In DNA form, the CDR3 reads TGCGCCAGCAGCCAAGATATAGCGGGAGGGCCTCTTATAGATACGCAGTATTTT.

The chain joins TRBV15 to TRBJ2-7; TRBD2 matches 7 bases. Germline V gene sequence: CDR1 LNHNV, CDR2 YYDKDF (reference sequence). This CDR3 comprises 14 residues. The V and J ends lost 4 bases and 0 bases, in that order; junction bases with no gene match: 3. This CDR3 reads CATSIERGSYEQYF. In DNA form, the CDR3 reads TGTGCCACCAGCATCGAGCGGGGCTCCTACGAGCAGTACTTC.

This clone was seen more than once but under ten times. V gene TRBV5-1 combines with J gene TRBJ1-1; TRBD1 matches 7 bases. The CDR3 runs to 14 residues. Trimming cost V 1 base and J 1 base; bases outside gene matches: 1. Germline V gives CDR1 SGHRS, CDR2 YFSETQ. This chain's CDR3 is CASSLTGENTEAFF. The CDR3 nucleotides read TGCGCCAGCAGCTTGACAGGGGAGAACACTGAAGCTTTCTTT. Combining the CDR3 with reference TRBV5-1 and TRBJ1-1 gives the whole variable domain KAGVTQTPRYLIKTRGQQVTLSCSPISGHRSVSWYQQTPGQGLQFLFEYFSETQRNKGNFPGRFSGRQFSNSRSEMNVSTLELGDSALYLCASSLTGENTEAFFGQGTRLTVV.

V gene TRBV10-3 combines with J gene TRBJ1-4; 7 bases match TRBD1. The CDR3 sequence is 16 residues long. CDR1 is ENHRY, CDR2 SYGVKD, per germline. J was trimmed by 3 bases and V by 3 bases; bases with no gene match: 7. CDR3: CAISDPRDRPNEKLFF. The CDR3 DNA reads TGTGCCATCAGTGATCCCCGGGACAGACCTAATGAAAAACTGTTTTTT.

This chain connects TRBV4-2 to TRBJ1-2; 11 nucleotides match TRBD1. CDR1 is LGHNA and CDR2 is YNFKEQ in the germline V gene. The CDR3 is 16 residues long. V lost 3 bases, J lost 8 bases, and 11 bases stayed unmatched. CDR3 nucleotides: TGTGCCAGCAGCCAGGCCGGGACAGGGGGTAAAGGAGGCTACACCTTC. This codes for CASSQAGTGGKGGYTF.

V usage is TRBV30 and J usage is TRBJ2-7, with TRBD2 matching over 7 bases. CDR1 and CDR2 from the germline V gene are GTSNPN and SVGIG (reference sequence). This CDR3 comprises 14 residues. Germline trimming cut 1 base from V and 6 bases from J; bases unmatched to any gene: 9. CDR3 nucleotides: TGTGCCTGGAGTGAAGCGGGGAGCAGACGCGAGCAGTACTTC. Amino acids: CAWSEAGSRREQYF.

This chain links TRBV5-1 with TRBJ2-5; 9 bases agree with TRBD2. The CDR3 has 15 amino acids. Germline CDR1 is SGHRS and CDR2 is YFSETQ. The ends lost 5 bases at V and 4 bases at J; junction bases unmatched: 9. The CDR3 nucleotides are TGCGCCAGCAGTTATTTGGCACTAGCGGGAGAGACCCAGTACTTC. It codes for CASSYLALAGETQYF.

This rearrangement joins TRBV11-1 to TRBJ1-1; the D is unclear. The CDR3 runs to 13 residues. Trimming removed 0 bases at V and 5 bases at J, with 7 bases between. Germline V gives CDR1 SGHAT, CDR2 FQDESV (reference sequence). CDR3 nucleotides: TGTGCCAGCAGCTTAGCGAGTCGAACTGAAGCTTTCTTT. Protein: CASSLASRTEAFF.

The chain joins TRBV6-1 to TRBJ2-5, with D possibly being TRBD2 (5 bases). The CDR3 runs to 14 residues. Germline V CDR1 and CDR2: MNHNS, SASEGT. The V end lost 1 base, the J end lost 2 bases, and 8 bases lay between the germline ends. CDR3 bases: TGTGCCAGCAGTGAAGTCAGCGGACAAGAGACCCAGTACTTC. The encoded protein is CASSEVSGQETQYF.